Listed below are T cell receptor beta chains from one sample, sequenced in a study of siplizumab effects on memory and regulatory T cells. The protocol was immunoSEQ multiplex PCR, while the TCRdb copy is restricted to in-frame clones and leaves out a portion. The repertoire includes about 26,000 clones, roughly 82% of them detected once, and 20% to 25% sits in the top ten. The sample consisted of memory CD4+ T cells sorted from blood. The receptor source for this set is a human donor in good health. The CDR3 runs from the conserved cysteine through the conserved F or W. The D gene is left open where the match is weak. Only some rows state a clone size, as once, few, many or a class for expanded clones.

V gene: TRBV4-1
J gene: TRBJ2-7
D gene: TRBD2
clone size: once
CDR3 protein: CASSQEGGKSGRVRKYF
CDR3 DNA: TGCGCCAGCAGCCAAGAAGGGGGGAAAAGCGGGAGGGTGAGGAAGTACTTC

V gene: TRBV29-1
J gene: TRBJ1-4
D gene: .
clone size: once
CDR3 protein: CSVARVGEKLFF
CDR3 DNA: TGCAGCGTTGCCAGGGTGGGTGAAAAACTGTTTTTT

V gene: TRBV7-2
J gene: TRBJ2-1
D gene: .
clone size: .
CDR3 protein: CASSLDTGSYNEQFF
CDR3 DNA: TGTGCCAGCAGCTTAGATACGGGATCCTACAATGAGCAGTTCTTC

V gene: TRBV9
J gene: TRBJ2-1
D gene: TRBD1
clone size: once
CDR3 protein: CASSAAGTGNTGTLFF
CDR3 DNA: TGTGCCAGCAGCGCCGCCGGGACAGGGAACACCGGGACTCTGTTCTTC

V gene: TRBV7-3
J gene: TRBJ2-5
D gene: .
clone size: .
CDR3 protein: CASSLEGLETQYF
CDR3 DNA: TGTGCCAGCAGCTTAGAGGGTCTTGAGACCCAGTACTTC

V gene: TRBV11-3
J gene: TRBJ2-5
D gene: .
clone size: .
CDR3 protein: CASSSTGREETQYF
CDR3 DNA: TGTGCCAGCAGCTCGACAGGGAGGGAAGAGACCCAGTACTTC

V gene: TRBV11-2
J gene: TRBJ2-2
D gene: .
clone size: .
CDR3 protein: CASSLTSGAGELFF
CDR3 DNA: TGTGCCAGCAGCCTGACTAGTGGGGCCGGGGAGCTGTTTTTT

V gene: TRBV20-1
J gene: TRBJ1-1
D gene: .
clone size: .
CDR3 protein: CSARWNTEAFF
CDR3 DNA: TGCAGTGCTAGATGGAACACTGAAGCTTTCTTT

V gene: TRBV7-2
J gene: TRBJ1-3
D gene: TRBD1
clone size: once
CDR3 protein: CASSLTRDRGNTIYF
CDR3 DNA: TGTGCCAGCAGCTTAACCCGGGACAGGGGAAACACCATATATTTT

V gene: TRBV4-2
J gene: TRBJ2-2
D gene: .
clone size: .
CDR3 protein: CASSPPLGGNRAYNTGELFF
CDR3 DNA: TGTGCCAGCAGCCCTCCCCTAGGCGGGAACCGTGCTTACAACACCGGGGAGCTGTTTTTT

V gene: TRBV19
J gene: TRBJ2-2
D gene: .
clone size: .
CDR3 protein: CASSPLQRNTGELFF
CDR3 DNA: TGTGCCAGTAGCCCACTCCAGCGGAACACCGGGGAGCTGTTTTTT